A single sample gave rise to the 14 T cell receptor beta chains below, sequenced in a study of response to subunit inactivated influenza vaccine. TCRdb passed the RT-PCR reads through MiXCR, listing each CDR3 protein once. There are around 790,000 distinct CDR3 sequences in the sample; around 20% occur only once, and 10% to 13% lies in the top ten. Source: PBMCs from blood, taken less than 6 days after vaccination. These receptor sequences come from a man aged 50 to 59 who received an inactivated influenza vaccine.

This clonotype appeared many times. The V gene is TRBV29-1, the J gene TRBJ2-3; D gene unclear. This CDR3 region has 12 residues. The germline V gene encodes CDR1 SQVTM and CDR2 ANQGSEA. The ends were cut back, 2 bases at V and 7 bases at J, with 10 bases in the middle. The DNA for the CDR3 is TGCAGCGTTGAATCTCTTCGGTATACGCAGTATTTT. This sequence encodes CSVESLRYTQYF.

The CDR3 DNA sequence: TGCAGTGCTAGAACACGGAGGGCTCCGAGCTCTGGAAACACCATATATTTT. Protein: CSARTRRAPSSGNTIYF. The chain has TRBV20-1 and TRBJ1-3, with D uncertain. V lost 2 bases, J lost 0 bases, and 17 bases lay in between. Germline assignment: CDR1 DFQATT and CDR2 SNEGSKA (reference sequence). The length of the CDR3 is 17 residues.

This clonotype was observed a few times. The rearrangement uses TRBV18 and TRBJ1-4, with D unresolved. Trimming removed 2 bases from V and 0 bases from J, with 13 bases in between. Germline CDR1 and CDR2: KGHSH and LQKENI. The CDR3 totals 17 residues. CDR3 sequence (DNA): TGTGCCAGCTCACCAGCTGGCGGGAGAGCAACTAATGAAAAACTGTTTTTT. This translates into CASSPAGGRATNEKLFF.

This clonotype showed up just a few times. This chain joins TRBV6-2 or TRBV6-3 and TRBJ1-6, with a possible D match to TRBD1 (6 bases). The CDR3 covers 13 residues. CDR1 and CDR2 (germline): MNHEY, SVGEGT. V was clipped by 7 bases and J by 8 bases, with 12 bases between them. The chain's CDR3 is CASKPGVHSPLHF. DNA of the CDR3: TGTGCCAGCAAGCCAGGGGTTCATTCACCCCTCCACTTT.

The CDR3 DNA reads TGTGCCACCAGCAACAGGGTTGGCTACACCTTC. Translated, it gives CATSNRVGYTF. This chain joins TRBV24-1 and TRBJ1-2; possible D gene TRBD1, 6 bases. Germline V gene lookup returns CDR1 KGHDR and CDR2 SFDVKD. The CDR3 length is 11 residues. V was shortened by 7 bases and J by 7 bases, with 9 bases between the two germline ends.

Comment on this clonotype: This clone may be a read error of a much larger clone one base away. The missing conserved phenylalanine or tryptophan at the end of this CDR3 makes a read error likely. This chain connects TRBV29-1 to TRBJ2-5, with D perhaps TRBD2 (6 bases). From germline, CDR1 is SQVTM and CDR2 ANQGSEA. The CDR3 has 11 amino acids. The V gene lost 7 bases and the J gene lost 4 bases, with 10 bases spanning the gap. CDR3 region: CSAGSRETQYL. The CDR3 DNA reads TGCAGCGCCGGGAGTAGAGAGACCCAGTACCTC.

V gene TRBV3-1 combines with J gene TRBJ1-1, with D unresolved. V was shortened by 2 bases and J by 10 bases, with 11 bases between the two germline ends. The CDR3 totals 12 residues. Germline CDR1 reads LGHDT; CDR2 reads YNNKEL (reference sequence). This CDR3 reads CASSQRTRGAFF. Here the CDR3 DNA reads TGTGCCAGCAGCCAACGGACCCGGGGAGCTTTCTTT.

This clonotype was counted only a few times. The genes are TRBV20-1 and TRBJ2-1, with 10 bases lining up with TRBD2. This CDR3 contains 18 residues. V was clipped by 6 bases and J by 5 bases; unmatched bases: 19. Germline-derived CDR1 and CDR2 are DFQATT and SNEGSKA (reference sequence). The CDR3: CSAGSATEREGRDNEQFF. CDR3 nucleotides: TGCAGTGCGGGTTCCGCCACGGAGCGGGAGGGCCGGGACAATGAGCAGTTCTTC.

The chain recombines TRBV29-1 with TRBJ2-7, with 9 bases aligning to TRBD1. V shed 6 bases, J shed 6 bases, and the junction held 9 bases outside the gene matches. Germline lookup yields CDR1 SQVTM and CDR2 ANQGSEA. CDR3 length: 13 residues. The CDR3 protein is CSVETGTGREQYF. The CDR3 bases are TGCAGCGTCGAGACCGGGACAGGGCGCGAGCAGTACTTC.

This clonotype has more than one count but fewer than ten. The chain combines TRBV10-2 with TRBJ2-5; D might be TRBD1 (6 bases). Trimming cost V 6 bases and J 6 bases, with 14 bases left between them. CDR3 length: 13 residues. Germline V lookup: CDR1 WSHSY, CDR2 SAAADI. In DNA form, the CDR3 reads TGCGCCAGCAGAGAGACAGGTGTGCAGACCCAGTACTTC. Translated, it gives CASRETGVQTQYF.

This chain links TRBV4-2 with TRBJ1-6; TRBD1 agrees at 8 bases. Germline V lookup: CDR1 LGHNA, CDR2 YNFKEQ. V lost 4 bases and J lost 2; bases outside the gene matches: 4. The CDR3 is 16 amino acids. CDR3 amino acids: CASSPDRGTYNSPLHF. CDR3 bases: TGTGCCAGCAGCCCCGACAGGGGAACCTATAATTCACCCCTCCACTTT.

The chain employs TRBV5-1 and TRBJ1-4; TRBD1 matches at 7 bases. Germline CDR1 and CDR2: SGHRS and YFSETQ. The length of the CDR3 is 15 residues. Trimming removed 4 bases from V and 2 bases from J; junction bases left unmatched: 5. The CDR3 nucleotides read TGCGCCAGCAGCCCGGGGACAGAGACTAATGAAAAACTGTTTTTT. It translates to CASSPGTETNEKLFF. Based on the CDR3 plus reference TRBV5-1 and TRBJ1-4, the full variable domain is KAGVTQTPRYLIKTRGQQVTLSCSPISGHRSVSWYQQTPGQGLQFLFEYFSETQRNKGNFPGRFSGRQFSNSRSEMNVSTLELGDSALYLCASSPGTETNEKLFFGSGTQLSVL.

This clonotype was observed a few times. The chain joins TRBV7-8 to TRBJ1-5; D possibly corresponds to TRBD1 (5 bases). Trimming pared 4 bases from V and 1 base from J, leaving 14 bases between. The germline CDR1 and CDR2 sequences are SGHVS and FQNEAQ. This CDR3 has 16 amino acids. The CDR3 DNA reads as TGTGCCAGCAGCTCCTCCAGGGAGTTCAGCAATCAGCCCCAGCATTTT. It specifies CASSSSREFSNQPQHF.

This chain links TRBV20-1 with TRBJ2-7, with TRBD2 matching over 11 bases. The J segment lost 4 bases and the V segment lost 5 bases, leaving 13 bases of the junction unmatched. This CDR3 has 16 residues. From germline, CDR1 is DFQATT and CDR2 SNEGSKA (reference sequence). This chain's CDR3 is CSAPPEVAGGWYEQYF. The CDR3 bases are TGCAGTGCTCCGCCTGAGGTAGCGGGGGGGTGGTACGAGCAGTACTTC.